These 21 T cell receptor beta chains originate from one sample sequenced in a study of T cell repertoires in cytomegalovirus infection. Each CDR3 protein is one row after TCRdb ran MiXCR on the reads. The table has roughly 230,000 distinct CDR3 sequences, 17% seen once. The sequencing sample was made of CD8+ T cells from PBMCs. The source is a human donor in good health (CMV status not recorded). Some clones in this sample may be carry-over from other donors' samples.

This clonotype occurred many times. V gene TRBV4-2 combines with J gene TRBJ2-3; TRBD2 is a possible D gene (5 bases). V was trimmed by 3 bases and J by 2 bases, leaving 9 bases between them. Germline V gene sequence: CDR1 LGHNA, CDR2 YNFKEQ. This CDR3 region has 14 residues. The CDR3 coding sequence is TGTGCCAGCAGCCACGGACTTATCACAGATACGCAGTATTTT. Translating gives CASSHGLITDTQYF.

This clonotype was found many times. This rearrangement joins TRBV7-8 to TRBJ1-6, with unresolved D. The CDR3 loop spans 16 amino acids. V was pared by 4 bases and J by 5 bases, with 15 bases between. Germline V gives CDR1 SGHVS, CDR2 FQNEAQ. The CDR3 DNA follows: TGTGCCAGCAGCTCTAGATTTGGTTTGGATAATTCACCCCTCCACTTT. It codes for CASSSRFGLDNSPLHF.

The chain is built from TRBV5-1 and TRBJ2-7; a weak D match, TRBD2 (6 bases). V was cut by 1 base and J by 2 bases, with 10 bases left in between. Germline V gene lookup returns CDR1 SGHRS and CDR2 YFSETQ. The CDR3 sequence is 14 residues long. CDR3 in amino acids: CASSLRGGTYEQYF. CDR3 in DNA: TGCGCCAGCAGCTTGCGTGGCGGGACCTACGAGCAGTACTTC.

The chain uses TRBV5-1 and TRBJ2-7, with TRBD2 matching 10 bases. Trimming removed 5 bases from V and 5 bases from J; junction bases left unmatched: 4. The CDR3 has 13 residues. Germline CDR1 reads SGHRS; CDR2 reads YFSETQ. This CDR3 reads CASRLAGNDEQYF. The CDR3 coding sequence is TGCGCCAGCAGACTAGCGGGGAACGACGAGCAGTACTTC.

This clonotype was recorded at least ten times. The genes are TRBV20-1 and TRBJ1-2, with D perhaps TRBD1 (6 bases). The CDR3 consists of 16 residues. CDR1 and CDR2 (germline): DFQATT, SNEGSKA (reference sequence). Trimming stripped 3 bases from V and 4 bases from J, with 21 bases between. The CDR3 region has the DNA TGCAGTGCTAGCCAACAAGCAGGGGTCCGCGGCTATGGCTACACCTTC. Amino acid sequence: CSASQQAGVRGYGYTF.

This chain connects TRBV11-2 to TRBJ2-7; tentatively, D is TRBD1 (5 bases). This CDR3 comprises 14 residues. V dropped 1 base and J dropped 5 bases, with 12 bases sitting between them. From germline, CDR1 is SGHAT and CDR2 FQNNGV. CDR3 in amino acids: CASSLVRQGDEQYF. In DNA, the CDR3 is TGTGCCAGCAGCTTAGTAAGGCAGGGTGACGAGCAGTACTTC.

This clonotype was observed a handful of times. The chain carries TRBV6-6 and TRBJ1-1; D gene unclear. Trimming left V 0 bases short and J 4 bases short, with 6 bases between. Germline assignment: CDR1 MNHNY and CDR2 SVGAGI (reference sequence). The CDR3 is made up of 13 amino acids. CDR3 in amino acids: CASSYSIGTEAFF. The CDR3 DNA reads as TGTGCCAGCAGTTACTCGATTGGCACTGAAGCTTTCTTT.

This clonotype came up a few times. V gene TRBV7-9 combines with J gene TRBJ2-7, with D perhaps TRBD1 (6 bases). The CDR3 length is 16 residues. In germline, CDR1 is SEHNR, CDR2 FQNEAQ (reference sequence). V was shortened by 5 bases and J by 1 base, with 18 bases between the two germline ends. The CDR3 DNA reads as TGTGCCAGCAGCCCCCGACAGGCCGAGTATTCCTACGAGCAGTACTTC. Translating gives CASSPRQAEYSYEQYF.

By sample share, this clonotype is medium-sized (0.01 to 0.1%). The chain links TRBV4-1 to TRBJ2-5; D might be TRBD1 (5 bases). CDR1 is MGHRA, CDR2 YSYEKL, per germline. The CDR3 extends over 15 amino acids. The V end lost 4 bases, the J end lost 5 bases, and 17 bases lay between the germline ends. The CDR3: CASSPEGQGRETQYF. CDR3 coding DNA: TGCGCCAGCAGCCCCGAAGGTCAGGGCCGGGAGACCCAGTACTTC.

The table lists this clonotype with a few counts. The genes are TRBV5-8 and TRBJ2-7, with TRBD1 matching 9 bases. CDR1 SGHTS and CDR2 YDEGEE come from the germline V gene. The trim removed 4 bases at V and 10 bases at J, leaving 6 bases unmatched. The CDR3 runs 12 residues. CDR3 in amino acids: CASSPDRGRQYF. The DNA of the CDR3 is TGTGCCAGCAGCCCGGACAGGGGACGACAGTACTTC.

The chain joins TRBV20-1 to TRBJ1-4, with 10 positions matching TRBD1. The CDR3 contains 14 residues. With V trimmed by 6 bases and J by 7 bases, 8 bases remained unmatched. Germline CDR1 is DFQATT and CDR2 is SNEGSKA (reference sequence). CDR3 nucleotides: TGCAGTGCAAGGACAGGGGGTCAGGGTGAAAAACTGTTTTTT. It translates to CSARTGGQGEKLFF.

This clonotype came up a few times. This rearrangement joins TRBV5-1 to TRBJ2-2, with a possible D match to TRBD2 (5 bases). The CDR3 runs to 12 residues. The V end lost 7 bases, the J end lost 6 bases, and 10 bases lay between the germline ends. Germline lookup yields CDR1 SGHRS and CDR2 YFSETQ. For the CDR3, the DNA is TGCGCCAGCGGAGAGGGAGCCGGGGAGCTGTTTTTT. It is translated as CASGEGAGELFF.

This clonotype appeared a few times. The rearrangement links TRBV20-1 to TRBJ1-2; D not certain. With 3 bases removed from V and 1 base from J, the gap between germline ends came to 9 bases. The CDR3 loop spans 13 amino acids. Germline V lookup: CDR1 DFQATT, CDR2 SNEGSKA (reference sequence). The chain's CDR3 is CSASVEINYGYTF. The CDR3, as DNA: TGCAGTGCTAGTGTAGAGATTAACTATGGCTACACCTTC.

This clonotype was observed a few times. The V and J genes are TRBV28 and TRBJ1-2; tentatively, D is TRBD1 (6 bases). The length of the CDR3 is 13 residues. V was clipped by 3 bases and J by 4 bases, with 9 bases between them. CDR1 is MDHEN, CDR2 SYDVKM, per germline. CDR3 in DNA: TGTGCCAGCAGTTTCAGGGGACCCTATGGCTACACCTTC. Its translation: CASSFRGPYGYTF.

The chain couples TRBV28 to TRBJ2-3, with 7 bases identical to TRBD2. This CDR3 contains 18 residues. Germline V gene sequence: CDR1 MDHEN, CDR2 SYDVKM. Unmatched junction bases numbered 14, after V lost 1 base and J lost 4 bases. The DNA of the CDR3 is TGTGCCAGCAGTTTATTGCTTTGGGCTAGCGGTCGGGCAGATACGCAGTATTTT. It yields the protein CASSLLLWASGRADTQYF.

This clonotype appeared many times. V and J are TRBV20-1 and TRBJ2-7; 8 bases agree with TRBD2. The CDR3 totals 14 residues. The V and J ends lost 3 bases and 2 bases, in that order; junction bases with no gene match: 6. Per the germline V gene, CDR1 is DFQATT and CDR2 is SNEGSKA (reference sequence). The chain's CDR3 is CSASVGGEPYEQYF. In DNA form, the CDR3 reads TGCAGTGCTAGCGTCGGGGGGGAACCCTACGAGCAGTACTTC.

V and J are TRBV25-1 and TRBJ2-1, with D perhaps given as TRBD1 or TRBD2 (5 bases each). Germline assignment: CDR1 MGHDK and CDR2 SYGVNS. With 6 bases removed from V and 3 bases from J, the gap between germline ends came to 12 bases. CDR3 size: 14 residues. CDR3 protein: CASSLGAGYNEQFF. The CDR3 DNA sequence: TGTGCCAGCAGCCTAGGGGCGGGCTACAATGAGCAGTTCTTC.

This clonotype came up many times. The V and J genes are TRBV7-8 and TRBJ2-7, with a possible D match to TRBD2 (6 bases). Per the germline V gene, CDR1 is SGHVS and CDR2 is FQNEAQ. The CDR3 totals 16 residues. The ends were cut back, 0 bases at V and 2 bases at J, with 14 bases in the middle. The CDR3 region is CASSLARGVFAYEQYF. Written as DNA, the CDR3 is TGTGCCAGCAGCTTAGCGCGGGGTGTTTTTGCCTACGAGCAGTACTTC.

This clonotype was counted many times. The J gene is TRBJ1-5, the V gene TRBV11-2; D gene unclear. Germline CDR1 is SGHAT and CDR2 is FQNNGV. The CDR3 loop spans 14 amino acids. With 4 bases removed from V and 6 bases from J, the gap between germline ends came to 13 bases. The CDR3: CASSSGPYVQPQHF. The CDR3 bases are TGTGCCAGCAGCTCCGGACCCTACGTTCAGCCCCAGCATTTT.

A few counts support this clonotype. This chain uses TRBV6-4 with TRBJ2-7; D tentatively reads TRBD1 or TRBD2 (5 bases each). The length of the CDR3 is 13 residues. The germline V and J ends were trimmed by 8 bases and 3 bases, with 14 bases remaining between them. Germline V gene lookup returns CDR1 MRHNA and CDR2 SNTAGT. For the CDR3, the DNA is TGTGCCAGCCCGGGACGGCTTATCTACGAGCAGTACTTC. Residues: CASPGRLIYEQYF.

This clonotype was observed many times. The chain recombines TRBV7-2 with TRBJ1-5; D is possibly TRBD1 (6 bases). This CDR3 region has 16 residues. The V gene's germline CDR1 is SGHTA and CDR2 FQGNSA. V was trimmed by 2 bases and J by 6 bases, leaving 17 bases between them. The CDR3 region has the DNA TGTGCCAGCAGCTTATGGGTGGAGGGGGTTCCTCAGCCCCAGCATTTT. This codes for CASSLWVEGVPQPQHF.